The 9 T cell receptor beta chains presented below share a single source sample, sequenced in a study of CD4 T cells in relation to SARS-CoV-2 and coronaviruses. Assay: immunoSEQ multiplex PCR; the TCRdb copy retains only in-frame clones and omits some. The sample has 60,000 to 80,000 clones, 80% to 90% seen once; the top ten hold over 1.5%. CD4+ T cells from unexposed donors were obtained before the COVID-19 pandemic (2011-2018). Sequencing was carried out using memory CD4+ T cells from PBMCs. The receptor source for this set is a human donor in good health.

The chain joins TRBV5-4 to TRBJ2-5; a weak D match, TRBD1 (6 bases). The V and J ends lost 4 bases and 3 bases respectively, with 10 bases between them. Germline V gives CDR1 SGHNT, CDR2 YYREEE (reference sequence). This CDR3 has 13 amino acids. CDR3: CASSPRQEETQYF. Here the CDR3 DNA reads TGTGCCAGCAGCCCCAGACAGGAAGAGACCCAGTACTTC.

V is TRBV7-3 and J is TRBJ1-1; TRBD1 aligns across 9 bases. The CDR3 has 14 amino acids. Germline V gene data show CDR1 as SGHTA and CDR2 as FQGTGA. V was pared by 3 bases and J by 4 bases, with 3 bases of the junction left unmatched. The CDR3 DNA reads as TGTGCCAGCAGCTTCACAGGGGGCCTCACTGAAGCTTTCTTT. It specifies CASSFTGGLTEAFF.

The rearrangement joins TRBV10-3 to TRBJ1-1; no definite D call. Trimming left V 6 bases short and J 5 bases short, with 13 bases between. Germline V gene lookup returns CDR1 ENHRY and CDR2 SYGVKD. This CDR3 is built from 13 residues. The CDR3 bases are TGTGCCATCAGCAGCGAAGCGATGACTGAAGCTTTCTTT. Translated, it gives CAISSEAMTEAFF.

Concerning this clone itself: At one end the junction does not follow the germline gene, possibly because of a read error. This chain uses TRBV4-3 with TRBJ1-6; tentatively, D is TRBD1 (5 bases). This CDR3 has 20 residues. Per the germline V gene, CDR1 is LGHNA and CDR2 is YSLEER. CDR3 bases: TGCGCCAGCAGCCAAGATGGGTACAGGCAATTAGGACGCTATAATTCACTCCTCCACTTT. This gives the protein CASSQDGYRQLGRYNSLLHF.

This clone was observed once. The chain carries TRBV7-3 and TRBJ2-7, with D unresolved. The CDR3 is 13 amino acids. V lost 8 bases, J lost 6 bases, and 17 bases lay in between. Germline values: CDR1 SGHTA, CDR2 FQGTGA. CDR3: CASGTASSGEQYF. For the CDR3, the DNA is TGTGCCAGCGGTACAGCGAGTTCAGGCGAGCAGTACTTC.

The J gene is TRBJ2-1, the V gene TRBV5-1, with 12 bases lining up with TRBD2. The CDR3 runs 14 residues. V dropped 0 bases and J dropped 10; count of bases not matched to a gene: 2. CDR1 SGHRS and CDR2 YFSETQ come from the germline V gene. CDR3 sequence (DNA): TGCGCCAGCAGCTTGGAAGGGACTAGCGGGGAGCAGTTCTTC. Its protein is CASSLEGTSGEQFF.

This rearrangement joins TRBV3-1 (or the pseudogene TRBV3-2) to TRBJ2-3; no reliable D call. CDR3 length: 11 amino acids. V lost 3 bases to trimming and J lost 7 bases, with 5 bases between them. Germline-derived CDR1 and CDR2 are LGHDT and YNNKEL (reference sequence). The CDR3 loop is CASSHGNTQYF. The CDR3 coding sequence is TGTGCCAGCAGCCATGGAAATACGCAGTATTTT.

This rearrangement joins TRBV4-1 to TRBJ2-3, with 8 positions matching TRBD1. The CDR3 sequence is 16 residues long. Germline lookup yields CDR1 MGHRA and CDR2 YSYEKL. The junction had 9 bases not matched to a gene; V was cut back by 5 bases and J by 2 bases. In DNA, the CDR3 is TGCGCCAGCAGCACCCTCGGGACAGGCTACACAGATACGCAGTATTTT. Translated, it gives CASSTLGTGYTDTQYF.

V gene TRBV30 combines with J gene TRBJ1-3; 10 positions match TRBD1. Germline lookup yields CDR1 GTSNPN and CDR2 SVGIG (reference sequence). CDR3 length: 14 amino acids. V shed 4 bases, J shed 4 bases, and the junction held 4 bases outside the gene matches. The chain's CDR3 is CAWTDRGRGNTIYF. The CDR3 coding sequence is TGTGCCTGGACAGACAGGGGGCGAGGAAACACCATATATTTT.